The 10 T cell receptor beta chains reported below all come from one sample, sequenced in a study of molecular identifiers for immune sequencing clone quantification. TCRdb called the PCR reads again in MiXCR, with one record for every CDR3 protein. The data contain about 630,000 distinct CDR3 sequences, 25% of them singletons. The specimen sequenced was naive CD8+ T cells from blood, with Jurkat cell RNA spiked in. Described subset: FACS-sorted CD8+CD4-CCR7+CD45RA+ naive T cells. The source is a human donor in good health. Some libraries in this study had Jurkat cell RNA spiked in.

There are many counts of this clonotype. The chain couples TRBV13 to TRBJ1-4, with D hard to call. Germline-derived CDR1 and CDR2 are PRHDT and FYEKMQ (reference sequence). V was shortened by 4 bases and J by 0 bases, with 12 bases between the two germline ends. There are 16 residues in the CDR3. CDR3 bases: TGTGCCAGCAGCTCGTCGGTCGGAGCAACTAATGAAAAACTGTTTTTT. Its translation is CASSSSVGATNEKLFF.

A single count supports this clonotype. As the CDR3 is not closed by the conserved phenylalanine or tryptophan, this likely results from a read error. V is TRBV20-1 and J is TRBJ2-7; D unclear. V lost 6 bases to trimming and J lost 0 bases, with 15 bases between them. This CDR3 is built from 14 residues. CDR1 and CDR2 (germline): DFQATT, SNEGSKA (reference sequence). CDR3 residues: CSAILVQISYEQYL. The CDR3 DNA reads as TGCAGTGCCATCTTGGTACAGATCTCCTACGAGCAGTACCTC.

This clonotype was observed a few times. The CDR3 region is CASSQASSIEQYF. The CDR3 DNA sequence: TGTGCCAGCAGCCAAGCTTCGTCTATTGAGCAGTACTTC. The chain recombines TRBV14 with TRBJ2-7; no clear D. The CDR3 runs to 13 residues. The germline V gene has CDR1 SGHDN and CDR2 FVKESK. Trimming removed 1 base from V and 7 bases from J, with 11 bases in between.

This clonotype occurred many times. The chain links TRBV30 to TRBJ2-3; maybe TRBD1 (6 bases). This CDR3 contains 14 residues. CDR1 and CDR2 from the germline V gene are GTSNPN and SVGIG (reference sequence). Trimming cost V 4 bases and J 2 bases, with 13 bases left between them. The CDR3 sequence: CAWKGDPSTDTQYF. The CDR3 nucleotides read TGTGCCTGGAAGGGGGACCCCTCCACAGATACGCAGTATTTT.

This clonotype was counted a few times. The chain is built from TRBV5-6 and TRBJ2-5, with a weak D call TRBD1 (6 bases). Germline CDR1 reads SGHDT; CDR2 reads YYEEEE. CDR3 length: 15 residues. The V gene lost 1 base and the J gene lost 5 bases, with 15 bases spanning the gap. The CDR3 region is CASSLTGRWSETQYF. CDR3 DNA sequence: TGTGCCAGCAGCTTGACAGGGAGATGGTCCGAGACCCAGTACTTC.

This clonotype showed up many times. The V call is TRBV28, the J call TRBJ2-7; maybe TRBD2 (6 bases). This CDR3 is built from 15 residues. V was clipped by 2 bases and J by 0 bases, with 11 bases between them. CDR1 and CDR2 from the germline V gene are MDHEN and SYDVKM. The CDR3 DNA reads TGTGCCAGCAGTTTAGGACTACCAAGCTCCTACGAGCAGTACTTC. Translated, it gives CASSLGLPSSYEQYF.

V is TRBV6-1 and J is TRBJ1-1, with a weak D call TRBD1 (6 bases). V was cut by 4 bases and J by 0 bases, with 9 bases left in between. The CDR3 length is 14 residues. Germline CDR1 and CDR2: MNHNS and SASEGT. The CDR3 is CASSGGQMNTEAFF. CDR3 DNA sequence: TGTGCCAGCAGTGGAGGACAGATGAACACTGAAGCTTTCTTT.

This clonotype was detected a few times. The chain couples TRBV7-9 to TRBJ2-3; possibly TRBD2 for D (5 bases). Trimming left V 1 base short and J 4 bases short, with 15 bases between. Germline CDR1 SEHNR, CDR2 FQNEAQ (reference sequence). The CDR3 runs to 16 residues. DNA of the CDR3: TGTGCCAGCAGCTTAGTCCGTGTGGGAGAAGCAGATACGCAGTATTTT. This gives the protein CASSLVRVGEADTQYF.

This clonotype was counted ten times or more. V usage is TRBV7-6 and J usage is TRBJ2-7; 13 nucleotides agree with TRBD2. Germline CDR1 and CDR2: SGHVS and FNYEAQ. With V trimmed by 5 bases and J by 6 bases, 7 bases remained unmatched. CDR3 length equals 15 residues. The CDR3 spells CASSTTSGRSGEQYF. CDR3 nucleotide sequence: TGTGCCAGCAGCACGACTAGCGGGAGGAGCGGCGAGCAGTACTTC.

V usage is TRBV5-8 and J usage is TRBJ2-5; tentative D call: TRBD2 (5 bases). The germline V and J ends were trimmed by 3 bases and 5 bases, with 17 bases remaining between them. Germline V gene lookup returns CDR1 SGHTS and CDR2 YDEGEE. The CDR3 has 15 amino acids. In DNA, the CDR3 is TGTGCCAGCAGCTGGGGAGTGGGTCAGAAGGAGACCCAGTACTTC. It codes for CASSWGVGQKETQYF.